Given below is one T cell receptor beta chain in context. Its antigen is as yet unknown. PCR involved 60 Vbeta and 13 Jbeta primers. Measured with immunoSEQ multiplex PCR; TCRdb has only the in-frame clones, and not every one. Of some 180,000 clones in the sample, 80% were seen once. The record originates from a study of cytomegalovirus exposure and HLA in healthy donors. The CDR3 length is 15 residues. Germline assignment: CDR1 SGHDT and CDR2 YYEEEE. The V and J ends lost 4 bases and 4 bases, in that order; junction bases with no gene match: 7. General study results and limits: The study had only CMV serostatus as immune exposure information. Productive rates of about 87% or about 30% were seen for most TCR beta V segments in an earlier analysis.

The receptor comes from a girl aged 10 to 17 in good health and CMV-seropositive. J is TRBJ2-5 and V is TRBV5-6; TRBD1 aligns across 10 bases. Sequencing used PBMCs. The CDR3 DNA reads as TGTGCCAGCAGCATCGCCGGGACAGGGGCAGAGACCCAGTACTTC. It yields the protein CASSIAGTGAETQYF.